The entry below gives a single TCR beta chain sequence along with its context. This clone has a count of ten or more. The antigen it recognizes is unknown. No base qualities exist here, and no much larger clone lies one base off it. Each collaborating institution followed its own protocols to collect whole blood in K2EDTA tubes. Collaborator samples were shipped for TCRbeta analysis as frozen whole blood, isolated PBMCs, or DNA extracted from either sample type. TCRbeta CDR3 regions were amplified from genomic DNA by means of the immunoSEQ Assay, a bias-controlled multiplex PCR. The study's processing was this. Within the assay, amplification of reference gene primers was used to estimate how many nucleated cells each sample contained. Sequence reads were collapsed and filtered to measure the absolute abundance of every unique TCRbeta CDR3 rearrangement. Productive Simpson clonality was computed per sample as the square root of Simpson's diversity index over productive rearrangements. The immuneACCESS repertoire file appears here via TCRdb, limited to in-frame rearrangements. These files lack a portion of the clones; in checked studies, under half of the deficit traces to unresolved V genes, and the cause of the others is not known. That table gives V, J and clone size, and the DNA gave D and trimming. The sample table contains hundreds of thousands of clones; only one count was recorded for under 90% of them. Of the sample, 8% to 9.5% is held by the ten largest clones.

At the junction V is shortened by 3 bases and J by 0 bases, with 27 bases in between. The CDR3 covers 21 residues, taking in both the cysteine and the phenylalanine. The DNA shown is the 63-base CDR3, in frame from base 1. The germline V gene (reference sequence) yields LNHDA for CDR1 and SQIVND for CDR2. This sample was included in a study of blood T cell repertoires in COVID-19 (dated by TCRdb to 2020 to 2022). Looking at the study overall: Samples covering the acute and convalescent phases of COVID-19 were provided by collaborators in the United States, Italy and Spain. The repertoires were released in a freely available public database intended as a resource for research on the immune response to SARS-CoV-2. The samples were drawn from two sources: the first 160 participants of the ongoing ImmuneRACE study, and 950 to 1,500 subjects contributed by 6 global collaborators. Subjects who had been exposed to COVID-19, were actively infected with it, or had recovered from it provided the deeply sampled blood TCRbeta repertoires that made up the dataset. A de-identified subject ID, COVID-19 status, age in years and sex were almost always included in the sample metadata. The material from the prospective study consisted of cDNA or gDNA derived from T cells, B-cell-depleted T cells, or PBMCs. HLA class I and class II types, where available, came from metadata supplied by the sample provider rather than from assay-based typing. The research as a whole found: The quantity of clinical and demographic metadata differed by source and by participant and was supplied without curation.

The V gene is TRBV19 and the J gene is TRBJ2-1, with TRBD1 tentatively as D gene (6 bases match). Input material: peripheral blood. The sequence derives from a human donor in a cohort sampled during active COVID-19. The CDR3 protein sequence reads: CASSMIDWLADRRSSYNEQFF. In nucleotide form, the sequence is TGTGCCAGTAGTATGATTGATTGGCTCGCGGACAGAAGAAGCTCCTACAATGAGCAGTTCTTC.